These T cell receptor beta chains were read from a single sample in a study of cytomegalovirus exposure and HLA in healthy donors. The method was immunoSEQ multiplex PCR; TCRdb's version includes in-frame clones alone and lacks a portion of them. The data hold under 85,000 clones, with around 94% observed a single time. The specimen sequenced was PBMCs. Every receptor here comes from a woman aged 18-29 years in good health and CMV-seropositive. Each CDR3 is given with its conserved first and last residue. A D gene is named only where the DNA matches it firmly. Clone sizes are given selectively: once, few, many, or a class where the clone is expanded.

>-|TRBV9|TRBJ1-2|-
CASSVGRYGYTF
TGTGCCAGCAGCGTAGGGCGGTATGGCTACACCTTC
>-|TRBV4-3|TRBJ2-7|-
CASSQDDSSYEQYF
TGCGCCAGCAGCCAAGATGACAGCTCCTACGAGCAGTACTTC
>-|TRBV5-1|TRBJ1-5|-
CASSLGENQPQHF
TGCGCCAGCAGCTTGGGAGAGAATCAGCCCCAGCATTTT
>TRBD1|TRBV18|TRBJ2-5|-
CASSPTTGGQETQYF
TGTGCCAGCTCACCCACCACAGGGGGCCAAGAGACCCAGTACTTC
>-|TRBV9|TRBJ2-5|-
CASSVAGVIETQYF
TGTGCCAGCAGCGTAGCCGGGGTGATCGAGACCCAGTACTTC
>-|TRBV12-5|TRBJ1-1|-
CASGLGHLNTEAFF
TGTGCTAGTGGTTTGGGACACTTGAACACTGAAGCTTTCTTT
>TRBD2|TRBV7-3|TRBJ2-1|once
CASSLAGEDEQFF
TGTGCCAGCAGCTTAGCGGGAGAAGATGAGCAGTTCTTC
>-|TRBV28|TRBJ1-1|-
CASSSWGHSSEAFF
TGTGCCAGCAGCTCGTGGGGCCACTCGTCCGAAGCTTTCTTT
>-|TRBV5-1|TRBJ1-1|-
CASSTTGTNTEAFF
TGCGCCAGCAGCACCACAGGGACGAACACTGAAGCTTTCTTT
>TRBD1|TRBV5-1|TRBJ2-7|once
CASSVRDRDYEQYF
TGCGCCAGCAGCGTCCGGGACAGGGACTACGAGCAGTACTTC
>-|TRBV7-6|TRBJ2-2|-
CASRRTTNTGELFF
TGTGCCAGCAGGCGGACAACGAACACCGGGGAGCTGTTTTTT
>-|TRBV15|TRBJ1-3|-
CATSRPGSPENTIYF
TGTGCCACCAGCAGACCCGGGTCCCCCGAAAACACCATATATTTT
>TRBD1|TRBV25-1|TRBJ1-2|-
CASESGAGGTLGYTF
TGTGCCAGCGAGTCGGGGGCAGGGGGCACGCTTGGCTACACCTTC
>TRBD2|TRBV5-1|TRBJ2-7|-
CASSSGLWTSGSRQYF
TGCGCCAGCAGCTCGGGCCTTTGGACTAGCGGGAGCCGGCAGTACTTC
>TRBD2|TRBV15|TRBJ2-7|-
CATAYGTSGTYEQYF
TGTGCCACCGCTTACGGGACTAGCGGGACCTACGAGCAGTACTTC
>-|TRBV6-5|TRBJ2-7|-
CASSYLDSEQYF
TGTGCCAGCAGTTACTTAGACTCCGAGCAGTACTTC
>-|TRBV4-1|TRBJ1-1|-
CASSQGSGSTSEAFF
TGCGCCAGCAGCCAAGGATCGGGGAGCACCTCTGAAGCTTTCTTT
>TRBD2|TRBV11-2|TRBJ2-7|-
CASSHPGLANEQYF
TGTGCCAGCAGTCATCCGGGACTAGCCAACGAGCAGTACTTC
>-|TRBV5-4|TRBJ1-2|-
CASSYTQSYGYTF
TGTGCCAGCAGCTACACCCAATCCTATGGCTACACCTTC
>-|TRBV28|TRBJ1-2|-
CASSQQGLYGYTF
TGTGCCAGCAGCCAACAGGGCCTCTATGGCTACACCTTC
>-|TRBV28|TRBJ2-7|-
CASSPRAWGRISYEQYF
TGTGCCAGCAGTCCCCGTGCATGGGGGCGAATTTCCTACGAGCAGTACTTC
>-|TRBV6-5|TRBJ2-5|-
CATWTGVMGETQYF
TGTGCCACCTGGACTGGAGTAATGGGAGAGACCCAGTACTTC
>-|TRBV13|TRBJ2-2|-
CASSFYLMSGELFF
TGTGCCAGCAGCTTTTATCTAATGTCCGGGGAGCTGTTTTTT
>-|TRBV6-6|TRBJ1-5|-
CASSYSISSGNQPQHF
TGTGCCAGCAGTTACTCTATTTCCTCCGGCAATCAGCCCCAGCATTTT
>-|TRBV2|TRBJ2-7|-
CASREGLPSYEQYF
TGTGCCAGCAGAGAGGGACTTCCATCCTACGAGCAGTACTTC
>TRBD1|TRBV5-4|TRBJ2-7|-
CASSPPGQGAYEQYF
TGTGCCAGCAGCCCCCCGGGACAGGGGGCCTACGAGCAGTACTTC
>-|TRBV4-3|TRBJ2-7|-
CASSQDFPGSYEQYF
TGCGCCAGCAGCCAAGATTTTCCAGGCTCCTACGAGCAGTACTTC
>-|TRBV29-1|TRBJ2-3|-
CSGVLGDWEGTDTQYF
TGCAGCGGAGTTCTAGGGGACTGGGAGGGCACAGATACGCAGTATTTT
>-|TRBV2|TRBJ1-4|-
CASSDRGEKLFF
TGTGCCAGCAGTGACCGCGGGGAGAAACTGTTTTTT
>-|TRBV5-4|TRBJ2-3|-
CASSLALVATQYF
TGTGCCAGCAGCTTGGCCTTAGTAGCTACGCAGTATTTT
>-|TRBV7-2|TRBJ1-2|-
CASSQTQGRSGYTF
TGTGCCAGCAGCCAAACACAGGGTAGGAGTGGCTACACCTTC
>-|TRBV28|TRBJ1-1|-
CASSLGQLEAFF
TGTGCCAGCAGTTTAGGACAACTTGAAGCTTTCTTT
>-|TRBV19|TRBJ1-5|-
CASSNSISNQPQHF
TGTGCCAGTAGTAACAGCATTAGCAATCAGCCCCAGCATTTT
>TRBD1|TRBV25-1|TRBJ2-2|-
CASSDGDRGRDYTGELFF
TGTGCCAGCAGTGACGGGGACAGGGGGCGAGATTACACCGGGGAGCTGTTTTTT
>TRBD1|TRBV4-1|TRBJ1-4|-
CASSKGQATNEKLFF
TGCGCCAGCAGTAAGGGACAGGCAACTAATGAAAAACTGTTTTTT
>TRBD2|TRBV7-2|TRBJ2-3|-
CASSLVAGGGSTDTQYF
TGTGCCAGCAGCTTAGTAGCGGGAGGTGGGAGCACAGATACGCAGTATTTT
>-|TRBV20-1|TRBJ2-1|-
CSARGSAVQFF
TGCAGTGCTAGAGGCTCTGCAGTCCAATTCTTC
>-|TRBV7-7|TRBJ2-5|-
CASSSTRAAETQYF
TGTGCCAGCAGTTCGACTAGGGCGGCAGAGACCCAGTACTTC
>TRBD2|TRBV7-9|TRBJ2-2|-
CASSPGLAGLLNTGELFF
TGTGCCAGCAGCCCCGGACTAGCGGGGCTCCTGAACACCGGGGAGCTGTTTTTT
>TRBD1|TRBV18|TRBJ1-2|-
CASSAGTANYGYTF
TGTGCCAGCTCGGCCGGGACAGCTAACTATGGCTACACCTTC
>TRBD1|TRBV18|TRBJ2-7|-
CASSPTWDRAPYEQYF
TGTGCCAGCTCACCAACATGGGACAGGGCCCCCTACGAGCAGTACTTC
>-|TRBV30|TRBJ2-7|once
CAWSVGSTNPPLGSYF
TGTGCCTGGAGTGTGGGGTCGACCAACCCCCCACTAGGGTCGTACTTC
>TRBD1|TRBV27|TRBJ2-1|-
CASSLSGLTGQDSYNEQFF
TGTGCCAGCAGTTTATCGGGCCTTACGGGACAGGACTCCTACAATGAGCAGTTCTTC
>-|TRBV9|TRBJ2-3|-
CASSVANTDTQYF
TGTGCCAGCAGCGTAGCAAACACAGATACGCAGTATTTT
>TRBD1|TRBV5-1|TRBJ2-3|once
CASSWTGPRTDTQYF
TGCGCCAGCAGCTGGACAGGGCCGCGCACAGATACGCAGTATTTT
>-|TRBV28|TRBJ2-5|once
CASRSGGQETQYF
TGTGCCAGCAGATCCGGCGGGCAAGAGACCCAGTACTTC
>-|TRBV4-1|TRBJ2-7|-
CASSPGMGGDYEQYF
TGCGCCAGCAGCCCGGGTATGGGCGGGGACTACGAGCAGTACTTC
>TRBD1|TRBV5-1|TRBJ1-6|-
CASSFGTGADNSPLHF
TGCGCCAGCAGCTTCGGGACAGGGGCAGATAATTCACCCCTCCACTTT
>TRBD1|TRBV6-5|TRBJ1-5|-
CASSQFIGGYQPQHF
TGTGCCAGCAGTCAGTTTATAGGGGGCTATCAGCCCCAGCATTTT